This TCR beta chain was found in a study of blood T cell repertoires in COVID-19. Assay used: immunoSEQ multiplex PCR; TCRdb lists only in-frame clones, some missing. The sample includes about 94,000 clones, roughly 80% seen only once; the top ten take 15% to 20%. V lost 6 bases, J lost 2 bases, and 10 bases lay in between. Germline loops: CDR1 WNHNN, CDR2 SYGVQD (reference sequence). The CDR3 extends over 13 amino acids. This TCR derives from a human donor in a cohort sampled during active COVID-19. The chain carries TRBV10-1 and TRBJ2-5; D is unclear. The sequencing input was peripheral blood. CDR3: CASSRSLQETQYF. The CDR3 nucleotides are TGCGCCAGCAGCCGGTCCCTACAAGAGACCCAGTACTTC.